This TCR beta chain emerged from a study of CXCR3-negative and CXCR3-positive naive CD8 T cells. General study points: Comparably high diversity was seen in both naive subsets, and much lower diversity in memory CD8+ cells. Hydrophobicity of TRB CDR3s was greater in CXCR3-positive naive cells than in CXCR3-negative naive cells.

The authors made the TRB cDNA libraries by 5' RACE using UMI labels. TCRdb reworked the 5' RACE reads into one entry per CDR3 protein, no DNA. The sample includes some 150,000 distinct CDR3 sequences. Notes on this clonotype: The antigen remains undetermined.

This CDR3 spans 16 amino acids. CDR1 and CDR2 (germline): LGHNA, YSLEER. The source of this sequence is a human donor in good health. Some clones in this sample may be carry-over from other donors' samples. What was sequenced was naive CXCR3+ CD8+ T cells from blood. Subset noted: CD45RO-CCR7+CD27+CD95- naive CD8+ T cells expressing CXCR3 (TNR3+). The genes are TRBV4-3 and TRBJ2-3; TCRdb calls TRBD1, which cannot be checked without DNA. The CDR3 loop is CASSQGTVRGADTQYF.